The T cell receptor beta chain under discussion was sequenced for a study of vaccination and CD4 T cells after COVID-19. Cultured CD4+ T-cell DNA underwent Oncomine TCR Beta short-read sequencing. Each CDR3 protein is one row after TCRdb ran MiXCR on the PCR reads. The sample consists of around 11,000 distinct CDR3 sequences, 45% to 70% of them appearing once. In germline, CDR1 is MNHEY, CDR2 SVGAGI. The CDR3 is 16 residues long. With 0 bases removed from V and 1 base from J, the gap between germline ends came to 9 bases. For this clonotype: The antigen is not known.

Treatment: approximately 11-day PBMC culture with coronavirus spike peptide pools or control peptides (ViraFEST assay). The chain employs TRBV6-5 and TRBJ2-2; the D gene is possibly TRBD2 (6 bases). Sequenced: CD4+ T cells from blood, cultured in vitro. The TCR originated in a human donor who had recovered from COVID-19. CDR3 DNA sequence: TGTGCCAGCAGTTACTCTCTAGCGATGAACACCGGGGAGCTGTTTTTT. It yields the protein CASSYSLAMNTGELFF.